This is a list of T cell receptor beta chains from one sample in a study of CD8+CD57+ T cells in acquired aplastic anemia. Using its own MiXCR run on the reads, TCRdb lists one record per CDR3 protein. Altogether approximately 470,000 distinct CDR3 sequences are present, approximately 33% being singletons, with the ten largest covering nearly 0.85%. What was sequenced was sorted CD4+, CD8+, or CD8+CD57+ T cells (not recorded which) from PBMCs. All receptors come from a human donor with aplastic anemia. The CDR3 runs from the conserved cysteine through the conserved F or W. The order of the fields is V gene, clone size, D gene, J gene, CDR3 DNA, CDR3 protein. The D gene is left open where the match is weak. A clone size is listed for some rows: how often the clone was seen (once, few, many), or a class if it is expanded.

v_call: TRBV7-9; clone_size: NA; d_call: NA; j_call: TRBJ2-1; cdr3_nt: TGTGCCAGCAGCAGCGTGGGGAGTGCCTACAATGAGCAGTTCTTC; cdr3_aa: CASSSVGSAYNEQFF
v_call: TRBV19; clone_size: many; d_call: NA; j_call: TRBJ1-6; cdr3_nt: TGTGCCAGTAGTACAGACAGAGATTCACCCCTCCACTTT; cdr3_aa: CASSTDRDSPLHF
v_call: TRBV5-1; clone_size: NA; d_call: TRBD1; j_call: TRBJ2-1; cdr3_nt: TGCGCCAGCAGCTTGGGTGGACAGGGAAACAATGAGCAGTTCTTC; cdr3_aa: CASSLGGQGNNEQFF
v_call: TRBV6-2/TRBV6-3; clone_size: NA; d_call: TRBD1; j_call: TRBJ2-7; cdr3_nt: TGTGCCATCCCGCCGGGACAGGGATTACTCTACGAGCAGTACTTC; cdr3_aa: CAIPPGQGLLYEQYF
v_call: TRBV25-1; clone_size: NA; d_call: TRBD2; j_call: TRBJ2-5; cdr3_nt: TGTGCCAGCAGTGAAATCGTCCCACTAGCGGTCGACCAAGAGACCCAGTACTTC; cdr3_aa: CASSEIVPLAVDQETQYF
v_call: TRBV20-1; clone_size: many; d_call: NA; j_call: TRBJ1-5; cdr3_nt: TGCAGTGCTAGTCAAGCTAATCAGCCCCAGCATTTT; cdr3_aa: CSASQANQPQHF
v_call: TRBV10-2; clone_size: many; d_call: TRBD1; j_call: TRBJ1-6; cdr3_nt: TGCGCCAGTAAGGAGATAGGGACAGGGGGGGATTCACCCCTCCACTTT; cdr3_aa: CASKEIGTGGDSPLHF
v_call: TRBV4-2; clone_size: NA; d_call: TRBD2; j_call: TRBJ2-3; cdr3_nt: TGTGCCAGCAGCCCGACTAGCGTACACACAGATACGCAGTATTTT; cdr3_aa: CASSPTSVHTDTQYF
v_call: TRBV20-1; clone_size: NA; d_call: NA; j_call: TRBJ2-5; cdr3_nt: TGCAGTGCTACCCCCATTCGGGGGAAACAAGAGACCCAGTACTTC; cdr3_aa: CSATPIRGKQETQYF
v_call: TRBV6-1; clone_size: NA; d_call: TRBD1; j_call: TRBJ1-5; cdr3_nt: TGTGCCAGCAGAATGGGACAGATGGATCAGCCCCAGCATTTT; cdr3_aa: CASRMGQMDQPQHF
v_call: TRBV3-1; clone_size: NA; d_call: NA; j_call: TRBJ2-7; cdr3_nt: TGTGCCAGCAGCCAAGAAAGGACCTACGAGCAGTACTTC; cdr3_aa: CASSQERTYEQYF
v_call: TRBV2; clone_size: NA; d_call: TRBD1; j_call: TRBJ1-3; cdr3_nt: TGTGCCAGCCGCGACAGGGGAGCTGGAAACACCATATATTTT; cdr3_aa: CASRDRGAGNTIYF
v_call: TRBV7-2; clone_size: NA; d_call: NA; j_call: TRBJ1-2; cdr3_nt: NA; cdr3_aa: CASSSMVGTGTF
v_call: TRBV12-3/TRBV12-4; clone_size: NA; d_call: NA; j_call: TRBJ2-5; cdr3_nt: TGTGCCAGCAGTCCTCCGGGACTCAGGGAGACCCAGTACTTC; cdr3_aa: CASSPPGLRETQYF
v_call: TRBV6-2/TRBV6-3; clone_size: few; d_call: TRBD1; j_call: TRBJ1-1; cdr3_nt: TGTGCCAGCAGGGACAGGGACACTCCGCGTACTGAAGCTTTCTTT; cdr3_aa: CASRDRDTPRTEAFF
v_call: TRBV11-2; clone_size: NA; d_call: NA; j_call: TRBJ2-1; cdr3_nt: TGTGCCAGCAGTCCCCGTCCGGGACTGACCTACAATGAGCAGTTCTTC; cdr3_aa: CASSPRPGLTYNEQFF
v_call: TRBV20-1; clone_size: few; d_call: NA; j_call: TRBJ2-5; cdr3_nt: TGCAGTGCTAGATGGGGAATCCAAGAGACCCAGTACTTC; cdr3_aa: CSARWGIQETQYF
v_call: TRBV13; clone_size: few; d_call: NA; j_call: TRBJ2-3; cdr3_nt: TGTGCCAGCAGCCTAGGACCCGGTGGGTCTTCAGATACGCAGTATTTT; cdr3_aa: CASSLGPGGSSDTQYF
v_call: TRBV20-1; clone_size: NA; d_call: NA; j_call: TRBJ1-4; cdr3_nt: TGCAGTGCTAGAGGAGGGCGGCCTGAAAAACTGTTTTTT; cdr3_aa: CSARGGRPEKLFF
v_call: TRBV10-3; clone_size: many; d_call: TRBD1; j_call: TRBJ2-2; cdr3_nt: TGTGCCATCAGCGGACAGGTTAGGGGCACCGGGGAGCTGTTTTTT; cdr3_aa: CAISGQVRGTGELFF
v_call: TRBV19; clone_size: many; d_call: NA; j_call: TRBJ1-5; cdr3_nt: TGTGCCAGTAGCAATAACGGAGCGGATCAGCCCCAGCATTTT; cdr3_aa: CASSNNGADQPQHF
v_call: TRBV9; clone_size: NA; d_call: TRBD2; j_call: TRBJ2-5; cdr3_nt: TGTGCCAGCAGCGACCTCGGTACTAGCGGGCGGGAGACCCAGTACTTC; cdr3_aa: CASSDLGTSGRETQYF
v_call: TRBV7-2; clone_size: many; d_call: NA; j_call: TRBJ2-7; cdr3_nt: TGTGCCAGCAGCTTAGTCAGAACCTACGAGCAGTACTTC; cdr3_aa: CASSLVRTYEQYF
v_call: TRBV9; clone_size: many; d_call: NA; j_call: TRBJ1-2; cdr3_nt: TGTGCCAGCAGCGCGAGCCAGACAGGATTGTGGGGCTACACCTTC; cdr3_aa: CASSASQTGLWGYTF
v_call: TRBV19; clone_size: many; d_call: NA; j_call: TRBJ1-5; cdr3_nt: TGTGCCAGTGCAGGGGCGGCCGGTCAGCCCCAGCATTTT; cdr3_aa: CASAGAAGQPQHF
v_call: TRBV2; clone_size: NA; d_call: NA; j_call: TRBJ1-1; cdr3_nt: TGTGCCAGCACTTCCAGGGGCAACACTGAAGCTTTCTTT; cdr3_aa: CASTSRGNTEAFF
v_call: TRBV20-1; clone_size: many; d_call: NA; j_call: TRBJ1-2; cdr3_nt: TGCAGTGCTAGAAAGCGGGTCCTCGATGGCTACACCTTC; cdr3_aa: CSARKRVLDGYTF
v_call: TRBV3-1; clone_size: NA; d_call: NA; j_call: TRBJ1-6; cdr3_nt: TGTGCCAGCTCACTGCCCACAGTGGGCTCACCCCTCCACTTT; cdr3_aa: CASSLPTVGSPLHF
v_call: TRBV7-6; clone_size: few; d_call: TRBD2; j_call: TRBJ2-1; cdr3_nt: TGTGCCAGCAGCCTCGGGACTAGCGGGAACAATGAGCAGTTCTTC; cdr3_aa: CASSLGTSGNNEQFF
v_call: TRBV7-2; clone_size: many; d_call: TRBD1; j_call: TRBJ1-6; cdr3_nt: TGTGCCAGCAGCTTAGACAGGGGCAGGAATTCACCCCTCCACTTT; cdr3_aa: CASSLDRGRNSPLHF
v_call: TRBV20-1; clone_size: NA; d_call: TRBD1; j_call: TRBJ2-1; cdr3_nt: TGCAGTGCTCTCGGACAGGGGGCAGGCGATGAGCAGTTCTTC; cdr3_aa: CSALGQGAGDEQFF
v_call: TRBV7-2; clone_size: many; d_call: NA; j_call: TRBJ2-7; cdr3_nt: TGTGCCAGCAGCCCCACAGGGCCCTACGAGCAGTACTTC; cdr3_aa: CASSPTGPYEQYF